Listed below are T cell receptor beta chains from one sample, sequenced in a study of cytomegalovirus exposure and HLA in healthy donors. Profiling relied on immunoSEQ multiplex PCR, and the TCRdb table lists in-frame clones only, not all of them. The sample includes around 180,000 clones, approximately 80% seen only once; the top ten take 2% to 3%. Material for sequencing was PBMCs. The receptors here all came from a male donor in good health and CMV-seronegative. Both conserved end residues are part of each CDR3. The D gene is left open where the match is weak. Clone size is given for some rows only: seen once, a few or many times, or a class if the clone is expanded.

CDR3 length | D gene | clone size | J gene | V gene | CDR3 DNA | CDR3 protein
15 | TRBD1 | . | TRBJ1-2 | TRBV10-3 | TGTGCCATCAGTGGACGACAGGGAGAAATCCATGGCTACCCCTTC | CAISGRQGEIHGYPF
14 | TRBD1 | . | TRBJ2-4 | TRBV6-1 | TGTGCCAGCAGTCAGGACAGGGCCAAAAACATTCAGTACTTC | CASSQDRAKNIQYF
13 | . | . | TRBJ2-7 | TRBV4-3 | TGCGCCAGCAGCCAAGAAGGGGGATACGAGCAGTACTTC | CASSQEGGYEQYF
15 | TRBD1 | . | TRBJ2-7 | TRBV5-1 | TGCGCCAGCAGCTTGGTTGGACAGGGGGCTTACGAGCAGTACTTC | CASSLVGQGAYEQYF
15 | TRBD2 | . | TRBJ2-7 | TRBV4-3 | TGCGCCAGCAGCCAAGTTCTAGCGGGGGGGCACGAGCAGTACTTC | CASSQVLAGGHEQYF
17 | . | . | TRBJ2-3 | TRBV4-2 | TGTGCCAGCAGCCAAGTTAAGGGGCTTGCTAGCACAGATACGCAGTATTTT | CASSQVKGLASTDTQYF
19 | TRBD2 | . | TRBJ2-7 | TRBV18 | TGTGCCAGCTCACCACCGCTAGCGGCCCCTTCAAATCGGTTGGACGAGCAGTACTTC | CASSPPLAAPSNRLDEQYF
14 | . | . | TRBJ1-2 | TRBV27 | TGTGCCAGCAGTTTTTTACAGACAAACTATGGCTACACCTTC | CASSFLQTNYGYTF
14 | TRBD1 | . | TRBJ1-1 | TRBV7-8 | TGTGCCAGCAGCTGGACAGGGGGGAGTACTGAAGCTTTCTTT | CASSWTGGSTEAFF
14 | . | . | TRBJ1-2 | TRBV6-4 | TGTGCCAGCAGTGACTCCCAGGGGCTCTATGGCTACACCTTC | CASSDSQGLYGYTF
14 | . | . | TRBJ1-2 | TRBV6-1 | TGTGCCAGCAGTGAAGCGCGGGGACCGTATGGCTACACCTTC | CASSEARGPYGYTF
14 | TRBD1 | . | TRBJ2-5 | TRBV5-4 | TGTGCCACCCGACCCGGGACAGGGGTTGAGACCCAGTACTTC | CATRPGTGVETQYF
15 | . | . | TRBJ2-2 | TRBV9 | TGTGCCAGCAGCGTAGTTAGGGAGACCACCGGGGAGCTGTTTTTT | CASSVVRETTGELFF
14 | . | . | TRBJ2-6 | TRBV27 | TGTGCCAGCAGTTTGGGGGGTGGGGCCAACGTCCTGACTTTC | CASSLGGGANVLTF
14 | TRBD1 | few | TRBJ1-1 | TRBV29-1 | TGCAGCGTCGTGGGGAGACAGGGGAACACTGAAGCTTTCTTT | CSVVGRQGNTEAFF
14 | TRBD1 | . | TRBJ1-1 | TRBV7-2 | TGTGCCAGCAGCTTTGACAGGGGAGACACTGAAGCTTTCTTT | CASSFDRGDTEAFF
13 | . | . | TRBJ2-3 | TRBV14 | TGTGCCAGCAGCCAAACAGGCACAGATACGCAGTATTTT | CASSQTGTDTQYF
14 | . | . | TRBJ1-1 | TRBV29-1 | TGCAGCGTTGATATCGGCGGATGGAACACTGAAGCTTTCTTT | CSVDIGGWNTEAFF
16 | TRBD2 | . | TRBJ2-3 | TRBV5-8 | TGTGCCAGCAGCCAGGGAAGGACTAGCGGGACAGATACGCAGTATTTT | CASSQGRTSGTDTQYF
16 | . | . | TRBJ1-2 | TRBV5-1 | TGCGCCAGCAGGGAGATATTCCCAGGGCGTAACTATGGCTACACCTTC | CASREIFPGRNYGYTF